The 10 T cell receptor beta chains presented below share a single source sample, sequenced in a study of control samples from healthy donors and cancer patients. TCRdb's table, derived via immunoSEQ multiplex PCR, lists solely in-frame clones and lacks some. The data show under 200,000 clones, with around 94% seen just once and about 14% held by the top ten. Sequencing was performed on PBMCs. Every receptor here comes from a man aged 60-69 years with colorectal cancer.

This chain uses TRBV6-5 with TRBJ1-2; D perhaps matches TRBD1 (6 bases). V was clipped by 6 bases and J by 0 bases, with 11 bases between them. In germline, CDR1 is MNHEY, CDR2 SVGAGI. CDR3 size: 14 residues. The CDR3 is CASRNRQANYGYTF. CDR3 in DNA: TGTGCCAGCAGAAATCGACAGGCTAACTATGGCTACACCTTC.

This chain links TRBV5-1 with TRBJ2-5; TRBD1 agrees at 9 bases. Germline CDR1 is SGHRS and CDR2 is YFSETQ. CDR3 size: 15 residues. V dropped 0 bases and J dropped 0; count of bases not matched to a gene: 0. The CDR3 sequence: CASSLGDRDQETQYF. Written as DNA, the CDR3 is TGCGCCAGCAGCTTGGGGGACAGGGACCAAGAGACCCAGTACTTC.

The gene calls are TRBV29-1 and TRBJ2-2; a weak D match, TRBD1 (5 bases). The CDR3 extends over 13 amino acids. With 4 bases removed from V and 5 bases from J, the gap between germline ends came to 11 bases. The germline CDR1 and CDR2 sequences are SQVTM and ANQGSEA. The CDR3 bases are TGCAGCGTTGCTCAGGGAAGGACCGGGGAGCTGTTTTTT. This translates into CSVAQGRTGELFF.

The chain has TRBV3-1 (or the pseudogene TRBV3-2) and TRBJ1-1; perhaps TRBD1 as D (6 bases). Per the germline V gene, CDR1 is LGHDT and CDR2 is YNNKEL (reference sequence). Trimming shortened V by 1 base and J by 5 bases, and 11 bases separated the two germline ends. This CDR3 is 14 amino acids long. The CDR3 DNA is TGTGCCAGCAGCCAAGCGGGGGCGAGAACTGAAGCTTTCTTT. The encoded protein is CASSQAGARTEAFF.

V is TRBV6-5 and J is TRBJ2-7; D unclear. The CDR3 contains 15 residues. The V end was cut by 0 bases, the J end by 6 bases, with 15 bases between. The germline V gene encodes CDR1 MNHEY and CDR2 SVGAGI. In DNA form, the CDR3 reads TGTGCCAGCAGTTACTCCCCGGGCCTGCGCCGCGAGCAGTACTTC. It is translated as CASSYSPGLRREQYF.

This chain joins TRBV7-2 and TRBJ1-5, with D uncertain. This CDR3 has 13 amino acids. The V end lost 3 bases, the J end lost 0 bases, and 3 bases lay between the germline ends. The germline V gene encodes CDR1 SGHTA and CDR2 FQGNSA. The CDR3 sequence: CASSFYSNQPQHF. In nucleotides, the CDR3 is TGTGCCAGCAGCTTTTATAGCAATCAGCCCCAGCATTTT.

On this clone itself: Distinct nucleotide sequences in the sample also encode this CDR3. CDR3 nucleotides: TGTGCCAGCAGTGGACCAGGGGGAAACTATGGCTACACCTTC. Residues: CASSGPGGNYGYTF. This chain connects TRBV25-1 to TRBJ1-2, with TRBD1 identical over 7 bases. The V segment lost 4 bases and the J segment 2 bases; nucleotides outside the gene matches: 4. This CDR3 is 14 amino acids long. CDR1 is MGHDK, CDR2 SYGVNS, per germline.

This sequence joins TRBV5-1 and TRBJ2-7; 11 bases are shared with TRBD1. The CDR3 consists of 14 residues. Germline CDR1 SGHRS, CDR2 YFSETQ. The J segment lost 6 bases and the V segment lost 6 bases, leaving 8 bases of the junction unmatched. The CDR3 nucleotides are TGCGCCAGCAACCTCAGGACAGGGGGCCCCGAGCAGTACTTC. It translates to CASNLRTGGPEQYF.

The chain couples TRBV7-2 to TRBJ2-3; no definite D call. CDR3 length: 16 residues. Looked up from germline, CDR1 is SGHTA and CDR2 is FQGNSA. The V end was cut by 1 base, the J end by 2 bases, with 13 bases between. CDR3 bases: TGTGCCAGCAGCTTAGAACAGCCACAGATCACAGATACGCAGTATTTT. Translating it yields CASSLEQPQITDTQYF.

The CDR3 sequence: CASSYTDTQYF. DNA of the CDR3: TGTGCCAGCAGCTACACAGATACGCAGTATTTT. This chain uses TRBV7-9 with TRBJ2-3; no clear D. The V and J ends lost 4 bases and 2 bases respectively, with 1 base between them. CDR3 length: 11 residues. The V gene's germline CDR1 is SEHNR and CDR2 FQNEAQ (reference sequence).